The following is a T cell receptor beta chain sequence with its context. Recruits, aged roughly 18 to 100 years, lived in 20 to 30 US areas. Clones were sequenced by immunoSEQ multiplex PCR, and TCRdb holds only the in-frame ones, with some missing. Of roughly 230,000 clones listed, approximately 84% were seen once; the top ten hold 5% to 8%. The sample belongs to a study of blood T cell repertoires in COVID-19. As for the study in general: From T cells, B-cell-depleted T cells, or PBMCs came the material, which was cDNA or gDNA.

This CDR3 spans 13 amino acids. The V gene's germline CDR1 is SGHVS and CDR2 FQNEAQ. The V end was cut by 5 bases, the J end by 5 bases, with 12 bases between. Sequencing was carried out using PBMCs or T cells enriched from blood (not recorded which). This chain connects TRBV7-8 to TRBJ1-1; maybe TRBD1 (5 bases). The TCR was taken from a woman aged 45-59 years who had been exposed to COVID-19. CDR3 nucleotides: TGTGCCAGCAGCATCCTCGGGGGGACTGAAGCTTTCTTT. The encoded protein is CASSILGGTEAFF.